This passage covers 4 T cell receptor beta chains from one sample sequenced in a study of cytomegalovirus exposure and HLA in healthy donors (TCRdb year 2017). Libraries came from the immunoSEQ multiplex PCR assay. For the multiplex PCR, a mixture combining 60 forward primers for TCR Vbeta segments and 13 reverse primers for TCR Jbeta segments was used. Drawn from immuneACCESS, this table holds only the in-frame rearrangements with V and J called that TCRdb kept. Clones are partly lost; checked studies trace under half to an unresolved V gene and leave the rest unexplained. Within this sample are about 150,000 clones, with over 60% of them counted one time only. Around 3.1% of the sample comes from the top ten. Sequenced sample: PBMCs. Source of these receptors: a male donor in good health and CMV-seronegative.

The chain couples TRBV5-8 to TRBJ1-1, with 7 bases identical to TRBD1. The germline V gene encodes CDR1 SGHTS and CDR2 YDEGEE. Unmatched junction bases numbered 3, after V lost 4 bases and J lost 0 bases. The CDR3 sequence is 14 residues long. The CDR3 bases are TGTGCCAGCAGCATGGGACAGATGAACACTGAAGCTTTCTTT. It yields the protein CASSMGQMNTEAFF.

This clone was detected a few times. The chain couples TRBV28 to TRBJ2-3; 7 bases agree with TRBD1. V dropped 3 bases and J dropped 2; count of bases not matched to a gene: 5. CDR3 length equals 15 residues. CDR1 is MDHEN, CDR2 SYDVKM, per germline. CDR3 in amino acids: CASSFLDRTTDTQYF. CDR3 DNA sequence: TGTGCCAGCAGTTTTTTGGACAGGACCACAGATACGCAGTATTTT.

The CDR3 DNA reads TGTGCCAGCAGTGGCGGGGGAATGGCTGGAAACACCATATATTTT. Translating it yields CASSGGGMAGNTIYF. The rearrangement joins TRBV2 to TRBJ1-3; the D gene is possibly TRBD1 (5 bases). V lost 4 bases and J lost 2, with 12 bases in between. This CDR3 is 15 amino acids long. Per germline, CDR1 SNHLY and CDR2 FYNNEI.

This clone was observed once. The chain recombines TRBV5-1 with TRBJ2-5, with 7 bases fitting TRBD2. Looked up from germline, CDR1 is SGHRS and CDR2 is YFSETQ. The CDR3 extends over 13 amino acids. V dropped 4 bases and J dropped 13; count of bases not matched to a gene: 13. The CDR3 DNA is TGCGCCAGCAGCCTACCCCGCGGGGGTCTTACGTACTTC. It yields the protein CASSLPRGGLTYF.